This is a list of T cell receptor beta chains from one sample in a study of glioma-infiltrating T cells. TCRdb called the multiplex PCR reads again in MiXCR, with one record for every CDR3 protein. Here the sample spans around 390,000 distinct CDR3 sequences, 35% to 45% being singletons. The sequencing input was glioma tissue, nonneoplastic brain tissue, or PBMCs (not recorded which). Receptors were obtained from a human donor with low-grade glioma or glioblastoma, undergoing nonglioma brain surgery, or in good health (not recorded which). Both conserved end residues are part of each CDR3. A D gene is named only where the DNA matches it firmly. Part of the rows lack a size; the others show once, few, many or a class for expanded clones.

j_call	clone_size	v_call	d_call	cdr3_nt	cdr3_aa
TRBJ2-7	NA	TRBV5-4	TRBD2	TGTGCCAGCAGCTTGGAGGGCGGGAGACGTTCCTACGAGCAGTACTTC	CASSLEGGRRSYEQYF
TRBJ2-2	NA	TRBV28	NA	TGTGCCAGCAGTTTCAGGGTTCGAGGATCCGGGGAGCTGTTTTTT	CASSFRVRGSGELFF
TRBJ2-2	once	TRBV4-1	TRBD2	TGCGCCAGCAGCCAAGATCACCTAGCGGGGAACACCGGGGAGCTGTTTTTT	CASSQDHLAGNTGELFF
TRBJ2-1	many	TRBV6-1	TRBD2	TGTGCCAGCAGTAGCGGGGTAAGCTCCTACAATGAGCAGTTCTTC	CASSSGVSSYNEQFF
TRBJ1-1	NA	TRBV10-3	NA	TGTGCCATCAGTGAGACTTGGGGGGGAACTGAAGCTTTCTTT	CAISETWGGTEAFF
TRBJ2-1	NA	TRBV27	TRBD2	TGTGCCAGCAGGGGACTAGCGTGGGACAATGAGCAGTTCTTC	CASRGLAWDNEQFF
TRBJ2-3	NA	TRBV19	NA	TGTGCCAGTAGTATAGATCAAGGGAGTTTCGCAGATACGCAGTATTTT	CASSIDQGSFADTQYF
TRBJ2-3	NA	TRBV20-1	TRBD2	TGCAGTGCTAGATCTCCTTACAGCGGGAGGGAAGGCACAGATACGCAGTATTTT	CSARSPYSGREGTDTQYF
TRBJ2-1	few	TRBV6-2/TRBV6-3	TRBD2	TGTGCCAGCACCTGGGCGGGGGGCCCCCACAATGAGCAGTTCTTC	CASTWAGGPHNEQFF
TRBJ1-1	few	TRBV7-9	NA	TGTGCCAGCAGCTTACAATTTAACACTGAAGCTTTCTTT	CASSLQFNTEAFF
TRBJ1-3	NA	TRBV20-1	NA	TGCAGTGCTAGAGATGAGGGAATTCATGTAAACACCATATATTTT	CSARDEGIHVNTIYF
TRBJ2-1	few	TRBV20-1	TRBD2	TGCAGTGCTAGATATCGCGGGAGCTCCTACAATGAGCAGTTCTTC	CSARYRGSSYNEQFF
TRBJ2-7	NA	TRBV12-3/TRBV12-4	NA	TGTGCCAGCAGCCTTCGCGACAGCTCAACGAGGGGGCAGTACTTC	CASSLRDSSTRGQYF
TRBJ2-7	few	TRBV28	NA	TGTGCCAGCAGTTCACGATCCGGGACCCCACCTCCCCACGAGCAGTACTTC	CASSSRSGTPPPHEQYF
TRBJ2-3	many	TRBV6-2/TRBV6-3	NA	TGTGCCAGCAGCCCCTCTGGGGGCACAGATACGCAGTATTTT	CASSPSGGTDTQYF
TRBJ1-1	many	TRBV28	NA	TGCGCCAGCAGCCTAGCGACTGGGGGGAACACTGAAGCTTTCTTT	CASSLATGGNTEAFF
TRBJ2-1	few	TRBV18	NA	TGTGCCAGCTCACCACAATCTAGCGTTAGCTCCTACAATGAGCAGTTCTTC	CASSPQSSVSSYNEQFF
TRBJ2-3	few	TRBV4-3	TRBD2	TGCGCCAGCAGCCCAGGACTAGCGGGAGGAGGTTATACGCAGTATTTT	CASSPGLAGGGYTQYF
TRBJ1-2	NA	TRBV28	NA	TGTGCCAGCAGTTTCCGGTACTATGGCTACACCTTC	CASSFRYYGYTF
TRBJ2-2	NA	TRBV7-6	NA	TGTGCCAGCGGTAGTCGGGACATTTGGACCGGGGAGCTGCTTTTT	CASGSRDIWTGELLF
TRBJ2-1	many	TRBV27	TRBD2	TGTGCCAGCAGTTTATCATCAGGGACTAGCTCCTACAATGAGCAGTTCTTC	CASSLSSGTSSYNEQFF
TRBJ1-1	once	TRBV12-3/TRBV12-4	NA	TGTGCCAGTTCCCTGGAGGGGGGGACACGTGAAGCTTCCTTT	CASSLEGGTREASF
TRBJ1-4	NA	TRBV27	NA	TGTGCCAGCACTCCAAGGGGCGCAAATGAAAAACTGTTTTTT	CASTPRGANEKLFF
TRBJ1-3	NA	TRBV27	TRBD1	TGTGCCAGCAGTACAGGGACAGCCTCTGGAAACACCATATATTTT	CASSTGTASGNTIYF
TRBJ2-1	few	TRBV27	NA	TGTGCCAGCAGCTCTCCGAGGGTGGGGGCGAGGGAGCAGTTCTTC	CASSSPRVGAREQFF
TRBJ2-1	NA	TRBV27	NA	TGTGCCAGCAGGATAGGGGGGGCCTACGAGCAGTTCTTC	CASRIGGAYEQFF
TRBJ2-1	many	TRBV28	NA	TGTGCCAGCAGCCTAACACCCGCCCGCTCCTACAATGAGCAGTTCTTC	CASSLTPARSYNEQFF
TRBJ1-1	many	TRBV6-2/TRBV6-3	TRBD1	TGTGCCAGCAACCTAGGGGGCCTGAACACTGAAGCTTTCTTT	CASNLGGLNTEAFF
TRBJ2-7	NA	TRBV5-4	TRBD2	TGTGCCAGCAGCTTCGGGCGGGAGGGCGAGCAGTACTTC	CASSFGREGEQYF
TRBJ1-1	NA	TRBV20-1	TRBD1	TGCAGTGCAACCAGGGGGCGGTACACTAAAGCTTTCTTT	CSATRGRYTKAFF
TRBJ1-1	NA	TRBV27	NA	TGTGCCAGCAGCTTGGAGGGGGGGGTAGCTTTATTT	CASSLEGGVALF
TRBJ2-3	NA	TRBV19	TRBD2	TGTGCCAGTAGTAGACTAGCGGCCACAGATACGCAGTATTTT	CASSRLAATDTQYF
TRBJ1-1	few	TRBV18	NA	TGTGCCAGCTCACCCTCACGTTTCCCGAACACTGAAGCTTTCTTT	CASSPSRFPNTEAFF
TRBJ1-5	many	TRBV19	TRBD1	TGTGCCAGTAGTTCACAGGGGGGGGATAGCAATCAGCCCCAGCATTTT	CASSSQGGDSNQPQHF
TRBJ2-1	NA	TRBV28	NA	TGTGCCAGCAGTTTGGACAGCTACCTGCTAGATGAGCAGTTCTTC	CASSLDSYLLDEQFF
TRBJ2-1	NA	TRBV10-3	NA	TGTGCCATCAGGTTGACTAGCTCCTACAATGAGCAGTTCTTC	CAIRLTSSYNEQFF
TRBJ2-1	few	TRBV29-1	NA	TGCAGCGTTGGGTCCCCCGGGATCCATGAGCAGTTCTTC	CSVGSPGIHEQFF
TRBJ1-4	many	TRBV28	NA	TGTGCCAGCACCCCGCTGGGCAGTGAAAAACTGTTTTTT	CASTPLGSEKLFF
TRBJ1-1	many	TRBV6-1	NA	TGTGCCAGCAGCCCCCCGAAGGGGTTTACCACTGAAGCTTTCTTT	CASSPPKGFTTEAFF
TRBJ2-3	NA	TRBV4-1	TRBD2	TGCGCCAGCAGCCAACAGACTAGCGGGAGGACAGATACGCAGTATTTT	CASSQQTSGRTDTQYF
TRBJ2-1	NA	TRBV20-1	TRBD2	TGCAGTGCTCACCTTAGCGGGGGTACGGGAGAGCAGTTCTTC	CSAHLSGGTGEQFF
TRBJ2-1	many	TRBV6-6	TRBD2	TGTGCCAGCAGTTACTCGGCGGGACTAGCCCCCGCCTGGGAGTTCTTC	CASSYSAGLAPAWEFF
TRBJ2-1	many	TRBV28	NA	TGTGCCAGCAGGTCCCCTAGGAAAGAGCAGTTCTTC	CASRSPRKEQFF
TRBJ1-4	NA	TRBV7-2	TRBD1	TGTGCCAGCAGCTCTCCCCCCGGGACAGTGGGTGAAAAACTGTTTTTT	CASSSPPGTVGEKLFF
TRBJ2-1	many	TRBV20-1	NA	TGCAGTGCTAGAGATACTCGGCTTTACAATGAGCAGTTCTTC	CSARDTRLYNEQFF